The clone carrying this TCR beta chain was seen more than once but under ten times. The antigen is undetermined. The data were taken from a study of cytomegalovirus exposure and HLA in healthy donors. This CDR3 is built from 13 residues. Germline V gene sequence: CDR1 SEHNR, CDR2 FQNEAQ (reference sequence). V lost 5 bases and J lost 4, with 12 bases in between. The PCR used 60 Vbeta and 13 Jbeta primers. This table comes from immunoSEQ multiplex PCR, and its TCRdb copy is limited to in-frame clones, with some not included. The sample lists about 200,000 clones; more than 65% were seen once. Findings and limits, study-wide: The only immune exposure information that was available was CMV serostatus.

Sequenced input: PBMCs. The TCR originated in a middle-aged man in good health and CMV-seronegative. The chain combines TRBV7-9 with TRBJ2-7; possibly TRBD1 for D (6 bases). The CDR3 DNA reads TGTGCCAGCAGCCGCAATACAGGGTACGAGCAGTACTTC. Residues: CASSRNTGYEQYF.